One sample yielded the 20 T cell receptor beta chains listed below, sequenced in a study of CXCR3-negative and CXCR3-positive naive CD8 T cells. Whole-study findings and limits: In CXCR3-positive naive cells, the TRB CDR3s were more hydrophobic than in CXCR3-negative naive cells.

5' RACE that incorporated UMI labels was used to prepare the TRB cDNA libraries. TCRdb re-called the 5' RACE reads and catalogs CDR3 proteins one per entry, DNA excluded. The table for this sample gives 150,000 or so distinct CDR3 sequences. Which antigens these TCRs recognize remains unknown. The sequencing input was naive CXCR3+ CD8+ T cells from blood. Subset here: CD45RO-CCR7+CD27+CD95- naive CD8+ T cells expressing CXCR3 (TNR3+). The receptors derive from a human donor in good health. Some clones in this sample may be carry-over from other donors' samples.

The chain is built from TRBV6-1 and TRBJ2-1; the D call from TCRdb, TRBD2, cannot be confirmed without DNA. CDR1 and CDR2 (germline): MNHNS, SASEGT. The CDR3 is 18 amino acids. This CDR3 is CASGKLADWMSSYNEQFF.

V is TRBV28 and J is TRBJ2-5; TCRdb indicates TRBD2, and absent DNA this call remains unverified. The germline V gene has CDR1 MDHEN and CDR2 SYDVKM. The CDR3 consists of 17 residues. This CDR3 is CASSSPWVSGSQETQYF. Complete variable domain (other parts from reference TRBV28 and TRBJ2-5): DVKVTQSSRYLVKRTGEKVFLECVQDMDHENMFWYRQDPGLGLRLIYFSYDVKMKEKGDIPEGYSVSREKKERFSLILESASTNQTSMYLCASSSPWVSGSQETQYFGPGTRLLVL.

The CDR3 region is CASSLAPETIPYGYTF. The chain is built from TRBV7-9 and TRBJ1-2. CDR3 length equals 16 residues. Germline CDR1 and CDR2: SEHNR and FQNEAQ (reference sequence).

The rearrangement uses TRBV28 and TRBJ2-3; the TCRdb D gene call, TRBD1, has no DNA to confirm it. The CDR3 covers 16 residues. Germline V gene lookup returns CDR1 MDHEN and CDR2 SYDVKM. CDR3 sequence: CASSPLALTDTDTQYF.

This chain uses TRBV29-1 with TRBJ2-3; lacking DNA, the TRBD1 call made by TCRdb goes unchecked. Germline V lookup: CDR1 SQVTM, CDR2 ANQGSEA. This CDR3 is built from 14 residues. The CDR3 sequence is CSVGDRGRTDTQYF.

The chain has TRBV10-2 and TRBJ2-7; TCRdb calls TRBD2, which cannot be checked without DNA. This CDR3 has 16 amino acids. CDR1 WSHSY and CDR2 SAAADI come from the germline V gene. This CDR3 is CASSRDYLYGTLVQYF.

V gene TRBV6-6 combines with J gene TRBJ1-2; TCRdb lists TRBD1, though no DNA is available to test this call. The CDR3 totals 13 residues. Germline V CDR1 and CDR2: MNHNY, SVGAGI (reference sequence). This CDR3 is CASRTGGGYGYTF.

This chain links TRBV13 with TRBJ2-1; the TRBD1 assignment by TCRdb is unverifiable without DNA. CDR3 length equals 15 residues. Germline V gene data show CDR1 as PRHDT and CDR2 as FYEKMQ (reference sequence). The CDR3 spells CASSLGSQGGNEQFF.

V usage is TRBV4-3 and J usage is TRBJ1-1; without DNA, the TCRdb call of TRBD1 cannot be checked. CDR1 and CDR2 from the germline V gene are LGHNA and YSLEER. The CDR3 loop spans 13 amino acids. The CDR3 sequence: CASSTGTGAEAFF.

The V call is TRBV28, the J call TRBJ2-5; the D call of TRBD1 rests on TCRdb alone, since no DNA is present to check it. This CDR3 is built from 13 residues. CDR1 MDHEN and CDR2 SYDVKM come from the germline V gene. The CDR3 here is CASRKGSGETQYF. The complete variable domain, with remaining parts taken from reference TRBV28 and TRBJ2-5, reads DVKVTQSSRYLVKRTGEKVFLECVQDMDHENMFWYRQDPGLGLRLIYFSYDVKMKEKGDIPEGYSVSREKKERFSLILESASTNQTSMYLCASRKGSGETQYFGPGTRLLVL.

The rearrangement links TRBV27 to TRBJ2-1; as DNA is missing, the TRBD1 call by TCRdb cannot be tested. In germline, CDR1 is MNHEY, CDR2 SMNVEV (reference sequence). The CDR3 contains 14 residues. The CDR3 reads CASSLISGGNEQFF.

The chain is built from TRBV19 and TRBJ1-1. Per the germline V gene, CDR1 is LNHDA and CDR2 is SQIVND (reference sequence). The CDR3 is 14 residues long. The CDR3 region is CASSIGMVNTEAFF.

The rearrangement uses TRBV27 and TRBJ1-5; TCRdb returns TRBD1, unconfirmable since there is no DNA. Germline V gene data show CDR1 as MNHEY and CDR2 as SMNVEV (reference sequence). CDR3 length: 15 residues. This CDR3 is CASSLTAGANQPQHF.

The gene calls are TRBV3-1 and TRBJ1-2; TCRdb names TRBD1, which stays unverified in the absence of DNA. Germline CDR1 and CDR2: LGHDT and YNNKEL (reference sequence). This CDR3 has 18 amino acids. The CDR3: CASSQDEPTGKEGYGYTF.

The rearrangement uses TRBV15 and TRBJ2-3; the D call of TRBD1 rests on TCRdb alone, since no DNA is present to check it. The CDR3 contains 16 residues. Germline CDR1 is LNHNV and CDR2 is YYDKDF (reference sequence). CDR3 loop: CATSSHRQVGTDTQYF.

This CDR3 reads CASSISGTAYGYTF. This sequence joins TRBV19 and TRBJ1-2. Germline lookup yields CDR1 LNHDA and CDR2 SQIVND (reference sequence). The CDR3 has 14 residues.

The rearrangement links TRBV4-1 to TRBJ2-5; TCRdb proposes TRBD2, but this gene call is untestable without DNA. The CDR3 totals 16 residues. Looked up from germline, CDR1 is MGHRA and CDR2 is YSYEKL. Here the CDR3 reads CASSQEGGLPWETQYF.

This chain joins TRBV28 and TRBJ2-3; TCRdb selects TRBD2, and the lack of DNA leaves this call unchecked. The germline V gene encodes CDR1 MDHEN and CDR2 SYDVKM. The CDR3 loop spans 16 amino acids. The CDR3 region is CASSLLASGRTDTQYF.

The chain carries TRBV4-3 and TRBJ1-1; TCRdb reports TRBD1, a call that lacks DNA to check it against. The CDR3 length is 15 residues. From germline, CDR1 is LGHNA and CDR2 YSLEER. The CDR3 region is CASSHGQDGDTEAFF.

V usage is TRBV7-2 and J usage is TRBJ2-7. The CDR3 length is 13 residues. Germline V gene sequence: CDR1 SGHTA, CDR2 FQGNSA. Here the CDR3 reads CASSLVAEYEQYF. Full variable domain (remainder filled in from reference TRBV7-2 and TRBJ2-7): GAGVSQSPSNKVTEKGKDVELRCDPISGHTALYWYRQSLGQGLEFLIYFQGNSAPDKSGLPSDRFSAERTGGSVSTLTIQRTQQEDSAVYLCASSLVAEYEQYFGPGTRLTVT.